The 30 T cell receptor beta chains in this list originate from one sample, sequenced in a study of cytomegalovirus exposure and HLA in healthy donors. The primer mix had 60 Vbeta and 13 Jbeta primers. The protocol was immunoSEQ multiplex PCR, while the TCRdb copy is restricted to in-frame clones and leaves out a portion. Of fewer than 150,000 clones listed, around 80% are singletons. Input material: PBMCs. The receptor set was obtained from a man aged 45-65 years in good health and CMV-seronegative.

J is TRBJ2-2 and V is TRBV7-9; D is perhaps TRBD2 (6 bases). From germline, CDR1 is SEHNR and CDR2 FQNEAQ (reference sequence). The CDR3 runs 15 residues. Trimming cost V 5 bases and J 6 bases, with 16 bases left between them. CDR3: CASSLTGVIAGELFF. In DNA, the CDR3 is TGTGCCAGCAGCCTAACGGGAGTAATCGCCGGGGAGCTGTTTTTT. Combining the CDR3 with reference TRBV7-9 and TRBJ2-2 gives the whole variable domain DTGVSQNPRHKITKRGQNVTFRCDPISEHNRLYWYRQTLGQGPEFLTYFQNEAQLEKSRLLSDRFSAERPKGSFSTLEIQRTEQGDSAMYLCASSLTGVIAGELFFGEGSRLTVL.

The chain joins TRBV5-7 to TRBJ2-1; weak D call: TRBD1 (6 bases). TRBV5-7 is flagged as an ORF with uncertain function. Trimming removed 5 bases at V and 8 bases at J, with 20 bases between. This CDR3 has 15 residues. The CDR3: CASRPSTGWVDEQFF. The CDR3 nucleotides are TGTGCCAGCAGACCTTCGACAGGATGGGTCGATGAGCAGTTCTTC.

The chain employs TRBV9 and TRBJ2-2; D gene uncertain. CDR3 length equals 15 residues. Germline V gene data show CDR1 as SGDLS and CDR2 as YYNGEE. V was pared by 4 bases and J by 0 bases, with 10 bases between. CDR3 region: CASSPQQTNTGELFF. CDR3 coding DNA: TGTGCCAGCAGCCCTCAACAGACGAACACCGGGGAGCTGTTTTTT.

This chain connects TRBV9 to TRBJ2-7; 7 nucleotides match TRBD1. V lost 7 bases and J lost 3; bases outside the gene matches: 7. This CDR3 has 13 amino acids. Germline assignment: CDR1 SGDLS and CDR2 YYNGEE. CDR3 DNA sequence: TGTGCCAGCTTGACAGGGACGGGCTACGAGCAGTACTTC. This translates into CASLTGTGYEQYF.

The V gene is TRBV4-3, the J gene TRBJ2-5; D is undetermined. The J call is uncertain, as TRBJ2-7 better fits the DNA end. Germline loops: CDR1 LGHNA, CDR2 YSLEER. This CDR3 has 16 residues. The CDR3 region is CASSQNSYGQPYEQYF. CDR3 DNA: TGCGCCAGCAGCCAAAATAGCTACGGTCAGCCCTACGAGCAGTACTTC.

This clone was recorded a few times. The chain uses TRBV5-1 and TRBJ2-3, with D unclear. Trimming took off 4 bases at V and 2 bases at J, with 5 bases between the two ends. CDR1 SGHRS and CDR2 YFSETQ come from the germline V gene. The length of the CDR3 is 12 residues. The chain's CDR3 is CASSEDTDTQYF. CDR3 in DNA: TGCGCCAGCAGCGAGGACACAGATACGCAGTATTTT.

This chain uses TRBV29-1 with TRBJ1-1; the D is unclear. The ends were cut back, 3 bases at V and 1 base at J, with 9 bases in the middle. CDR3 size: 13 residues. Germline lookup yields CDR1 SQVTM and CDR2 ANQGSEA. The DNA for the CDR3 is TGCAGCGTTGATCGGGTGGGGAACACTGAAGCTTTCTTT. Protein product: CSVDRVGNTEAFF. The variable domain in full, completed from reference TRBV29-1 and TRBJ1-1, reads SAVISQKPSRDICQRGTSLTIQCQVDSQVTMMFWYRQQPGQSLTLIATANQGSEATYESGFVIDKFPISRPNLTFSTLTVSNMSPEDSSIYLCSVDRVGNTEAFFGQGTRLTVV.

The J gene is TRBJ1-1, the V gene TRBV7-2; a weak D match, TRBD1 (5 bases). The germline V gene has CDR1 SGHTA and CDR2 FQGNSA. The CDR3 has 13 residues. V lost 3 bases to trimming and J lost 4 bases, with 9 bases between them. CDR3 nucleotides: TGTGCCAGCAGCTTTGGGGGGGGCACTGAAGCTTTCTTT. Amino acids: CASSFGGGTEAFF. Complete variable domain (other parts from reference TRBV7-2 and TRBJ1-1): GAGVSQSPSNKVTEKGKDVELRCDPISGHTALYWYRQSLGQGLEFLIYFQGNSAPDKSGLPSDRFSAERTGGSVSTLTIQRTQQEDSAVYLCASSFGGGTEAFFGQGTRLTVV.

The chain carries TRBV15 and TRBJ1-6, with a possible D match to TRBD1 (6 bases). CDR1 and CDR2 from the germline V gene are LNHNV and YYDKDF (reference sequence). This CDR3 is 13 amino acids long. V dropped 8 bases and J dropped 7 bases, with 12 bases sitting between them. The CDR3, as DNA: TGTGCCACCGGGGGGGCGCGCAATTCACCCCTCCACTTT. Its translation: CATGGARNSPLHF.

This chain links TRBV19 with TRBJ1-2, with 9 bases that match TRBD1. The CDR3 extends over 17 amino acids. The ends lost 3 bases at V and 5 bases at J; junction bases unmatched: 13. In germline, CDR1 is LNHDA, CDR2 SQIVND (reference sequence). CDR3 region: CASSMPRTGAPSYGYTF. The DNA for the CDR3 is TGTGCCAGTAGTATGCCCAGGACAGGGGCGCCAAGTTATGGCTACACCTTC.

CDR3 coding DNA: TGTGCCAGCGGAGAGGGGGGGACTGAAGCTTTCTTT. Amino acid sequence: CASGEGGTEAFF. The chain carries TRBV28 and TRBJ1-1, with D tentatively TRBD1 (6 bases). This CDR3 spans 12 amino acids. Germline-derived CDR1 and CDR2 are MDHEN and SYDVKM. The ends were cut back, 8 bases at V and 5 bases at J, with 12 bases in the middle.

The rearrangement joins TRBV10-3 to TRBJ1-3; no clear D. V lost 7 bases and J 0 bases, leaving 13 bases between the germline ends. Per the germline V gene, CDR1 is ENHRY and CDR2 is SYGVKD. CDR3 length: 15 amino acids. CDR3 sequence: CAINRRGSSGNTIYF. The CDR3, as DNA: TGTGCCATCAACCGGCGGGGAAGCTCTGGAAACACCATATATTTT.

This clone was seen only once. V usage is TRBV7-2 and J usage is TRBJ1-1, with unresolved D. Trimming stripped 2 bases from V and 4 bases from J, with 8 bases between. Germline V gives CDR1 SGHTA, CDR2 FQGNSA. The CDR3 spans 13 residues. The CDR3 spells CASSLTEGTEAFF. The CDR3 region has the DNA TGTGCCAGCAGCTTAACGGAGGGCACTGAAGCTTTCTTT.

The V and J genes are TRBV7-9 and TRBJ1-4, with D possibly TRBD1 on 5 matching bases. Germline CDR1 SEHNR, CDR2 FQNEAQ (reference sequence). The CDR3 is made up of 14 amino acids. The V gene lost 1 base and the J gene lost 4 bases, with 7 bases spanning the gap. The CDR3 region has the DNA TGTGCCAGCAGCTTAGGGGGGGGTAATGAAAAACTGTTTTTT. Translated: CASSLGGGNEKLFF.

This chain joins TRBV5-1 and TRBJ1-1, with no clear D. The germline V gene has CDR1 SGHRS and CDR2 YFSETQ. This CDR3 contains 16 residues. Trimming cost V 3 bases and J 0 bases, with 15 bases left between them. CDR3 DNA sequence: TGCGCCAGCAGCTCTCGAGGCGAGAACATGAACACTGAAGCTTTCTTT. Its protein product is CASSSRGENMNTEAFF.

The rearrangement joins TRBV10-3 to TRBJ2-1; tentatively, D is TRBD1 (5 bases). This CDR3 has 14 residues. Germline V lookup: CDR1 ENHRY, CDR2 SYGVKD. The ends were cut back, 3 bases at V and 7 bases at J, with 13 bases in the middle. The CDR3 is CAISDRADTNEQFF. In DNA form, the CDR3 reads TGTGCCATCAGTGACAGGGCTGATACAAATGAGCAGTTCTTC.

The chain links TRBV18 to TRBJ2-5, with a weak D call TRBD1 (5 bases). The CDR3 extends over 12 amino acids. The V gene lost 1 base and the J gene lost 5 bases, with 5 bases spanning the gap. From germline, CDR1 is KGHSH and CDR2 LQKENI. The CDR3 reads CASSPQGETQYF. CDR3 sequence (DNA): TGTGCCAGCTCACCACAGGGGGAGACCCAGTACTTC.

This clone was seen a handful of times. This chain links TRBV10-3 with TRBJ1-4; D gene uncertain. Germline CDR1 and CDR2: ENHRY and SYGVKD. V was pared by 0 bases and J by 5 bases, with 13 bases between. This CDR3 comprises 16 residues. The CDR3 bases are TGTGCCATCAGTGAGTCGAGCGGCACTCCGAATGAAAAACTGTTTTTT. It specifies CAISESSGTPNEKLFF.

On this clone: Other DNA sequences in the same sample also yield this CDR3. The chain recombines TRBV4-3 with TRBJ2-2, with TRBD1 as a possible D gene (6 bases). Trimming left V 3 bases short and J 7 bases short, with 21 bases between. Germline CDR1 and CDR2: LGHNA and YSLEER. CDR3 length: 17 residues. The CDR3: CASSHTFPGTTGGELFF. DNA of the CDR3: TGCGCCAGCAGCCACACATTCCCCGGGACAACAGGCGGGGAGCTGTTTTTT.

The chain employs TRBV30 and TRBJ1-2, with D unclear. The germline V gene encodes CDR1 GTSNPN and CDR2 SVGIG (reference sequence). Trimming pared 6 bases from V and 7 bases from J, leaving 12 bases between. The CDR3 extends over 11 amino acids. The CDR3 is CACPRGGGYTF. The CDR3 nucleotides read TGTGCCTGCCCACGGGGAGGTGGCTACACCTTC.

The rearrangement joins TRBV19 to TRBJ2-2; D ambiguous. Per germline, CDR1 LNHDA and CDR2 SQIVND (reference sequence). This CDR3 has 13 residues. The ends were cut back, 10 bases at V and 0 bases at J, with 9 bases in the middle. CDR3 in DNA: TGTGCCACCGAGCCGGCGAACACCGGGGAGCTGTTTTTT. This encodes CATEPANTGELFF. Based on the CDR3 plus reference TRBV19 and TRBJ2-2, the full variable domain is DGGITQSPKYLFRKEGQNVTLSCEQNLNHDAMYWYRQDPGQGLRLIYYSQIVNDFQKGDIAEGYSVSREKKESFPLTVTSAQKNPTAFYLCATEPANTGELFFGEGSRLTVL.

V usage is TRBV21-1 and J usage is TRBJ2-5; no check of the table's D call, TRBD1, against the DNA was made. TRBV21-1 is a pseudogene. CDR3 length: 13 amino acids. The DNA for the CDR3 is TGTGCCAGCGGACAGGGGGAGATCGAGACCCAGTACTTC. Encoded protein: CASGQGEIETQYF.

The DNA for the CDR3 is TGTGCCAGCAGCGCCCCTAGCGGAGAGCAGTTCTTC. This translates into CASSAPSGEQFF. The V and J genes are TRBV7-3 and TRBJ2-1; 7 positions match TRBD2. The CDR3 runs 12 residues. The V gene's germline CDR1 is SGHTA and CDR2 FQGTGA. With V trimmed by 5 bases and J by 10 bases, 5 bases remained unmatched. The complete variable domain, with remaining parts taken from reference TRBV7-3 and TRBJ2-1, reads GAGVSQTPSNKVTEKGKYVELRCDPISGHTALYWYRQSLGQGPEFLIYFQGTGAADDSGLPNDRFFAVRPEGSVSTLKIQRTERGDSAVYLCASSAPSGEQFFGPGTRLTVL.

The CDR3 DNA is TGTGCCAGCAGCTCGCGGGGCAGCGATTATGGCTACACCTTC. Protein sequence: CASSSRGSDYGYTF. The chain carries TRBV5-4 and TRBJ1-2; tentatively, D is TRBD1 (5 bases). This CDR3 has 14 residues. Trimming removed 3 bases from V and 5 bases from J, with 14 bases in between. Germline V gene sequence: CDR1 SGHNT, CDR2 YYREEE (reference sequence).

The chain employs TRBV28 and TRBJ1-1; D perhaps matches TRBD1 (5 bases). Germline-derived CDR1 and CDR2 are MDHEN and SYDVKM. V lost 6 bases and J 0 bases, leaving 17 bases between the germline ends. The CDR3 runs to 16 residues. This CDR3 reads CASSYYQGGVNTEAFF. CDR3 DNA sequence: TGTGCCAGCAGCTATTACCAGGGAGGCGTGAACACTGAAGCTTTCTTT.

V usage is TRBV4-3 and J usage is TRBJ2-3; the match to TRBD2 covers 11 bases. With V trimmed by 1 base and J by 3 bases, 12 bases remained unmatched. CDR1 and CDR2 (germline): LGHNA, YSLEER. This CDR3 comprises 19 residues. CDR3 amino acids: CASSQAGLRASGGTDTQYF. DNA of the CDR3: TGCGCCAGCAGCCAAGCCGGACTTAGAGCTAGCGGGGGGACAGATACGCAGTATTTT.

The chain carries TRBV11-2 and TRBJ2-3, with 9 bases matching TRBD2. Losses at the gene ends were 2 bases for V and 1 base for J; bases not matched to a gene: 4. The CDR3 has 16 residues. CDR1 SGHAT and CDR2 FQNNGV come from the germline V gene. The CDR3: CASSLIGGGGTDTQYF. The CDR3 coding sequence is TGTGCCAGCAGCTTAATTGGCGGGGGGGGCACAGATACGCAGTATTTT. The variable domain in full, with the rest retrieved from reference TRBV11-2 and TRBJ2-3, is EAGVAQSPRYKIIEKRQSVAFWCNPISGHATLYWYQQILGQGPKLLIQFQNNGVVDDSQLPKDRFSAERLKGVDSTLKIQPAKLEDSAVYLCASSLIGGGGTDTQYFGPGTRLTVL.

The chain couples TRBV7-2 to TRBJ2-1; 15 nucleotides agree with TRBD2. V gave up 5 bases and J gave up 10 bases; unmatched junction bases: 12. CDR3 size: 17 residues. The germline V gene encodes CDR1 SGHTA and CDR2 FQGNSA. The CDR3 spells CASSPILGLAGGEEQFF. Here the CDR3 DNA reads TGTGCCAGCAGCCCGATATTGGGACTAGCGGGGGGAGAAGAGCAGTTCTTC.

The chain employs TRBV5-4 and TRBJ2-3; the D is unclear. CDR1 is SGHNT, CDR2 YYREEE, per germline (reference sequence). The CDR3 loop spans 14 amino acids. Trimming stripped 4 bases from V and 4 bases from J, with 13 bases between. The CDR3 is CASSPDPGSDTQYF. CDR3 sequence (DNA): TGTGCCAGCAGCCCCGACCCCGGGTCAGATACGCAGTATTTT.

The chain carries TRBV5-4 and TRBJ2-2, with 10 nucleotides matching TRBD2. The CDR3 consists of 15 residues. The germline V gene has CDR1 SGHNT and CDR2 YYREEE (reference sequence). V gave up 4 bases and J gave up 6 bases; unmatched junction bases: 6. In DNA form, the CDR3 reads TGTGCCAGCAGCACAAAACTAGCGGGACCCGGGGAGCTGTTTTTT. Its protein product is CASSTKLAGPGELFF.